This TCR beta chain is drawn from a study of cytomegalovirus exposure and HLA in healthy donors. This clone was observed a single time. Trimming took 2 bases from V and 6 from J, leaving 16 bases between them. The CDR3 totals 15 residues. Germline CDR1 and CDR2: MNHEY and SVGAGI. This PCR relied on a set of 60 Vbeta primers and 13 Jbeta primers. In the original analysis: Later work found 80 million or so unique TCR beta chains, with 9.5 million to 14 million shared. Profiled with immunoSEQ multiplex PCR; TCRdb holds only in-frame clones, not every one. V and J calls plus clone size are reproduced from that table; the DNA served to infer D and trimming. The table records about 160,000 clones, approximately 90% of them present only once.

The sequence derives from a woman younger than 45 in good health and CMV-seronegative. The sample comprised PBMCs. V usage is TRBV6-5 and J usage is TRBJ1-2; TRBD1 might be the D (6 bases). The CDR3 loop reads CASSYLDRSEDGYTF. The CDR3 nucleotides read TGTGCCAGCAGTTACCTTGACAGGTCCGAGGATGGCTACACCTTC.